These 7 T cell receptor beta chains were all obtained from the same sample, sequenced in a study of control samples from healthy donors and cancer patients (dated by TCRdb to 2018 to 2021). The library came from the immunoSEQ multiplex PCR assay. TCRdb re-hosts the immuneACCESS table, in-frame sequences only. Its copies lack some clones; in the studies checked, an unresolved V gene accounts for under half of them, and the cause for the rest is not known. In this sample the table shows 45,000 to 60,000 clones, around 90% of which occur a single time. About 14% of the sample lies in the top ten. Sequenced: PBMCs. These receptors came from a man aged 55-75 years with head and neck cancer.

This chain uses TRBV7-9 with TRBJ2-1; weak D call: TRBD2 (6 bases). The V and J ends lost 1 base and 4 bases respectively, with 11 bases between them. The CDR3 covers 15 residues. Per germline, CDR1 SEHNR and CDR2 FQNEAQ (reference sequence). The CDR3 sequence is CASSLGGRHYNEQFF. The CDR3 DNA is TGTGCCAGCAGCTTAGGTGGGAGGCATTACAATGAGCAGTTCTTC.

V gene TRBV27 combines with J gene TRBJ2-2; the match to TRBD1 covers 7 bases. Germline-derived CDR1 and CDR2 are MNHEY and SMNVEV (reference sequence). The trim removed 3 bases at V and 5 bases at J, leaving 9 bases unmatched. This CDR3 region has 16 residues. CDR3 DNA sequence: TGTGCCAGCAGTTTTAGTGAAGGGGGCGAAACCGGGGAGCTGTTTTTT. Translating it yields CASSFSEGGETGELFF.

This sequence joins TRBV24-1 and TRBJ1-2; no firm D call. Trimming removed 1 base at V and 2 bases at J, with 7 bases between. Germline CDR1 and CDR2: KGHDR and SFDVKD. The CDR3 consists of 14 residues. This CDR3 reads CATSDFALNYGYTF. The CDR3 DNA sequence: TGTGCCACCAGTGATTTTGCACTAAACTATGGCTACACCTTC.

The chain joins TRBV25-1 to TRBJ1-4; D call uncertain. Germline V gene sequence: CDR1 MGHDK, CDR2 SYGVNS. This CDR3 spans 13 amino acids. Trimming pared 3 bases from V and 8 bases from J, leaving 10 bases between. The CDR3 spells CASSELGREKLFF. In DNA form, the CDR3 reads TGTGCCAGCAGTGAGCTGGGCCGGGAAAAACTGTTTTTT.

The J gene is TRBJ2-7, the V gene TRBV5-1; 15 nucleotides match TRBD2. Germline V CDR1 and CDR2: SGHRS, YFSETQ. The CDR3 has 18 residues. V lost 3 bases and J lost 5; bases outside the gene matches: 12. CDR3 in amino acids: CASSSGLAGGPRRNEQYF. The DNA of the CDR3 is TGCGCCAGCAGCTCCGGACTAGCGGGAGGGCCGCGGAGAAACGAGCAGTACTTC.

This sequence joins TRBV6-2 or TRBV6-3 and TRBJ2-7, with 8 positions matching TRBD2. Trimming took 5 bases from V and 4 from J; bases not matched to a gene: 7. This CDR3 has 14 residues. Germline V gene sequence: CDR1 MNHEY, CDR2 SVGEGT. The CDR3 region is CASSNSGMGYEQYF. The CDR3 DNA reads TGTGCCAGCAGTAATAGCGGGATGGGGTACGAGCAGTACTTC.

Here the CDR3 DNA reads TGCAGTGCTAGTCAGGTGTCTGGGGCCAACGTCCTGACTTTC. Protein product: CSASQVSGANVLTF. The chain carries TRBV20-1 and TRBJ2-6; D is undetermined. CDR3 length equals 14 residues. CDR1 is DFQATT and CDR2 is SNEGSKA in the germline V gene (reference sequence). V was trimmed by 3 bases and J by 1 base, leaving 7 bases between them.